This passage covers 3 T cell receptor beta chains from one sample sequenced in a study of radiotherapy plus CTLA-4 blockade in lung cancer. Using immunoSEQ multiplex PCR, the repertoire was profiled, and TCRdb retains in-frame clones only, with some absent. Here the sample spans 84,000 or so clones, under 85% being singletons. The sample was peripheral blood, taken from a patient treated with radiotherapy plus ipilimumab. Receptors were obtained from a human donor with non-small cell lung cancer that progressed on radiotherapy plus ipilimumab.

The V gene is TRBV30, the J gene TRBJ2-7; the D is unclear. The germline CDR1 and CDR2 sequences are GTSNPN and SVGIG (reference sequence). V was clipped by 5 bases and J by 0 bases, with 8 bases between them. The CDR3 length is 12 residues. The CDR3 nucleotides read TGTGCCTGGGAGACACACTCCTACGAGCAGTACTTC. It codes for CAWETHSYEQYF.

CDR3: CASRSPQGPGETQYF. CDR3 in DNA: TGTGCCAGCAGATCGCCCCAGGGACCCGGAGAGACCCAGTACTTC. This sequence joins TRBV28 and TRBJ2-5; D might be TRBD1 or TRBD2, each matching 5 bases. V dropped 6 bases and J dropped 4 bases, with 18 bases sitting between them. The CDR3 extends over 15 amino acids. Germline CDR1 reads MDHEN; CDR2 reads SYDVKM.

The CDR3 spells CASSLEGGYEQYF. CDR3 coding DNA: TGTGCCAGCAGCTTAGAGGGTGGCTACGAGCAGTACTTC. The chain joins TRBV7-9 to TRBJ2-5; D ambiguous. The J call may not be correct, given that the DNA end is closer to TRBJ2-7. The germline V gene has CDR1 SEHNR and CDR2 FQNEAQ (reference sequence). There are 13 residues in the CDR3.